The following is a TCR beta chain sequence with its context. This entry belongs to a study of blood T cell repertoires in COVID-19. At the level of the study: Sites in the United States, Italy and Spain provided acute and convalescent COVID-19 samples.

The data were produced by immunoSEQ multiplex PCR, yet TCRdb's version contains in-frame clones alone and is incomplete. The data hold about 140,000 clones, with about 77% observed a single time. The CDR3 consists of 12 residues. From germline, CDR1 is LGHDT and CDR2 YNNKEL (reference sequence). Trimming pared 1 base from V and 11 bases from J, leaving 11 bases between. Sequenced material: peripheral blood. This clonotype was obtained from a woman between 45 and 60 years old with active or convalescent COVID-19. The chain employs TRBV3-1 (or the pseudogene TRBV3-2) and TRBJ1-1, with D possibly TRBD1 on 5 matching bases. In DNA form, the CDR3 reads TGTGCCAGCAGCCAAGCCGCAGGGCACGCTTTCTTT. This encodes CASSQAAGHAFF.